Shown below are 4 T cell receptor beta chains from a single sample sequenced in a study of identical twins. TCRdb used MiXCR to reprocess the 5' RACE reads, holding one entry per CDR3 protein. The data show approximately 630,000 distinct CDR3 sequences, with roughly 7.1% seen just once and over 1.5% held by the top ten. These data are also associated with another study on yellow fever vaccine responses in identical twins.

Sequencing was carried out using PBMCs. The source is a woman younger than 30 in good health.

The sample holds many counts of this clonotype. CDR3 amino acids: CASSLGQGISAQHF. As DNA, the CDR3 is TGTGCCAGCAGCTTAGGACAGGGGATTTCGGCCCAGCATTTT. This chain connects TRBV7-9 to TRBJ1-5; TRBD1 aligns across 8 bases. The V segment lost 1 base and the J segment 11 bases; nucleotides outside the gene matches: 7. CDR1 is SEHNR and CDR2 is FQNEAQ in the germline V gene (reference sequence). The CDR3 contains 14 residues.

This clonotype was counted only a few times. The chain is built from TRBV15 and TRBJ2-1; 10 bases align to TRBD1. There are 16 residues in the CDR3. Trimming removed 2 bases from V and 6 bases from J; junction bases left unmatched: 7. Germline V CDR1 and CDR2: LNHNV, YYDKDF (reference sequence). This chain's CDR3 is CATSRPGQGGPNEQFF. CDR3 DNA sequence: TGTGCCACCAGCAGACCCGGACAGGGGGGGCCCAATGAGCAGTTCTTC.

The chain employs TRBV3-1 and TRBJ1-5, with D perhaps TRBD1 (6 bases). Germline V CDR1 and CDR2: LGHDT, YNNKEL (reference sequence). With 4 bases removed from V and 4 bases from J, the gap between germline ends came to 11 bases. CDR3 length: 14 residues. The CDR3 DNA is TGTGCCAGCAGCCCCACAGGGCAGAATCAGCCCCAGCATTTT. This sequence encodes CASSPTGQNQPQHF. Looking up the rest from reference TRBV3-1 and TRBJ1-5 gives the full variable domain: DTAVSQTPKYLVTQMGNDKSIKCEQNLGHDTMYWYKQDSKKFLKIMFSYNNKELIINETVPNRFSPKSPDKAHLNLHINSLELGDSAVYFCASSPTGQNQPQHFGDGTRLSIL.

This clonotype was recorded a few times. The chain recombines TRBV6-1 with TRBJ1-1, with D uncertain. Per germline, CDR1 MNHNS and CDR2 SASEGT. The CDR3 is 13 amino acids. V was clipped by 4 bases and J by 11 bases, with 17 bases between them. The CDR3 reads CASSAPPSLLAFF. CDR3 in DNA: TGTGCCAGCAGTGCCCCCCCCTCCCTTCTGGCTTTCTTT.